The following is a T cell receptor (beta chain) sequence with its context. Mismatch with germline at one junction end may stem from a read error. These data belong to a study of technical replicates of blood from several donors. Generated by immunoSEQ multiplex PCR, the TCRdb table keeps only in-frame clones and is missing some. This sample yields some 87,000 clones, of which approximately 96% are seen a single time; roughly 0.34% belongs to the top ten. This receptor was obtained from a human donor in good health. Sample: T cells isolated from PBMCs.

The CDR3 region is CASFGSGDQETRYF. The CDR3 bases are TGTGCCAGCTTTGGATCAGGGGATCAAGAGACCCGGTACTTC. The chain recombines TRBV27 with TRBJ2-5, with TRBD1 as a possible D gene (6 bases). Germline V gives CDR1 MNHEY, CDR2 SMNVEV (reference sequence). CDR3 length: 14 residues.